This T cell receptor (beta chain) comes out of a study of blood T cell repertoires in COVID-19. Original handling: Nucleated cell counts were estimated from reference gene primer amplification. Repertoires were generated with immunoSEQ multiplex PCR, while TCRdb's copy carries only in-frame clones and drops some. V and J calls and clone size are as listed in that table; D and trimming were resolved from the DNA. The sample shows roughly 230,000 clones, 80% to 85% of them seen only once. Those enrolled, adults aged roughly 18 to 90 years, came from about 24 US areas. Assignments of participants to cohorts depended upon their own reported clinical history. The V and J ends lost 2 bases and 4 bases, in that order; junction bases with no gene match: 16. The CDR3 extends over 20 amino acids. Germline CDR1 LNHNV, CDR2 YYDKDF (reference sequence). This clone was seen many times.

Material for sequencing was PBMCs or T cells enriched from blood (not recorded which). The receptor was isolated from a man over 45 who had recovered from COVID-19. The chain employs TRBV15 and TRBJ2-5, with 13 bases identical to TRBD2. This chain's CDR3 is CATSRRLGLAGEVARETQYF. The CDR3 DNA follows: TGTGCCACCAGCAGACGCCTTGGACTAGCGGGAGAGGTCGCGCGAGAGACCCAGTACTTC.